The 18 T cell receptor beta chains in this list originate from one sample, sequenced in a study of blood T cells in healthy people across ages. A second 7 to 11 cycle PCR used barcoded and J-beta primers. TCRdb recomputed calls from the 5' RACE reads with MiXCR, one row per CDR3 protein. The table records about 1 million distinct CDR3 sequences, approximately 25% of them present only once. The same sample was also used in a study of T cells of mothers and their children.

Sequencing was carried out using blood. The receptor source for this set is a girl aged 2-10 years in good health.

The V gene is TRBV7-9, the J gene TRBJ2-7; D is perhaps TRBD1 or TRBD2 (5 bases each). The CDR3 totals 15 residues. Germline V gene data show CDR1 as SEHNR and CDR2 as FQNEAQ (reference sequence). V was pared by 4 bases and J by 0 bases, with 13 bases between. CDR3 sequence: CASSSEGISSYEQYF. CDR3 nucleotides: TGTGCCAGCAGCTCTGAGGGGATTAGCTCCTACGAGCAGTACTTC.

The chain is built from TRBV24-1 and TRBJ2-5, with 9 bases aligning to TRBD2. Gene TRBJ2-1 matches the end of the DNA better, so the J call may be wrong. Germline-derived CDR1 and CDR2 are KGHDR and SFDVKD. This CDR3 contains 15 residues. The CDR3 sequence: CATSDPAGGQLEQFF. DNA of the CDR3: TGTGCCACCAGTGATCCGGCGGGGGGGCAATTGGAGCAGTTCTTC.

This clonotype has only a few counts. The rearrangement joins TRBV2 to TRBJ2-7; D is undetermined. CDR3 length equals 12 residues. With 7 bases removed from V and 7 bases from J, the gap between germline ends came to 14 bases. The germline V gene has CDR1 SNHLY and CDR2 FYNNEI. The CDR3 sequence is CASIGLSSEQYF. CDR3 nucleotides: TGTGCCAGCATCGGGCTGTCGAGTGAGCAGTACTTC.

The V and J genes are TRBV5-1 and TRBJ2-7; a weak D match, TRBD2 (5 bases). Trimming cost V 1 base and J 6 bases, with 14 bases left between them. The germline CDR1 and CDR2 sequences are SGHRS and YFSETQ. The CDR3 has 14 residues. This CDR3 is CASSLLGEMGEQYF. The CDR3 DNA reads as TGCGCCAGCAGCTTGCTTGGGGAGATGGGCGAGCAGTACTTC.

DNA for the CDR3: TGCGCCAGCAGCAAATCGACAGGACAAGAGACCCAGTACTTC. Translating it yields CASSKSTGQETQYF. The V call is TRBV4-3, the J call TRBJ2-5; a weak D match, TRBD1 (6 bases). CDR1 is LGHNA, CDR2 YSLEER, per germline. Trimming stripped 5 bases from V and 2 bases from J, with 12 bases between. The CDR3 has 14 amino acids.

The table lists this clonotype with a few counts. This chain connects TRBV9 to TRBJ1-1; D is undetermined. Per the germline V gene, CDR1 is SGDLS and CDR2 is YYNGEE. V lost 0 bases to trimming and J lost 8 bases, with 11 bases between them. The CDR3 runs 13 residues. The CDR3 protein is CASSVGSGREAFF. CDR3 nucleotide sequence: TGTGCCAGCAGCGTAGGGTCTGGCAGAGAAGCTTTCTTT. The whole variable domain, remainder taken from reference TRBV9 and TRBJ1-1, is DSGVTQTPKHLITATGQRVTLRCSPRSGDLSVYWYQQSLDQGLQFLIQYYNGEERAKGNILERFSAQQFPDLHSELNLSSLELGDSALYFCASSVGSGREAFFGQGTRLTVV.

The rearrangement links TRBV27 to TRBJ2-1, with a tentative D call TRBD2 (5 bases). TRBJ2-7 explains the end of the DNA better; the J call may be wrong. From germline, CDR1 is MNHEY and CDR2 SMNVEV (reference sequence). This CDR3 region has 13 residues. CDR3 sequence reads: CAGRIEGSGEQYF. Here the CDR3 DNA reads TGTGCCGGCCGGATTGAGGGATCTGGCGAGCAGTACTTC.

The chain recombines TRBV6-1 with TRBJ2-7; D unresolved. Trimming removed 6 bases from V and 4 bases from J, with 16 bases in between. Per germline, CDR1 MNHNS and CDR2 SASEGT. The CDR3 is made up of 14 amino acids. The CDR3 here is CASRERELTYEQYF. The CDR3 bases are TGTGCCAGCAGGGAGAGAGAATTAACATACGAGCAGTACTTC.

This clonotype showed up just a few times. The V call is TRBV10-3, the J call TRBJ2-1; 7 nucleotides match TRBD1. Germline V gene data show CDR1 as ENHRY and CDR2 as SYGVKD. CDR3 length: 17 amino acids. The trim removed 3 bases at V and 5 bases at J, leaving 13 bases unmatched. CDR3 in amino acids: CAISDLVDRDPDNEQFF. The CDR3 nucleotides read TGTGCCATCAGTGACCTCGTCGACAGGGACCCCGACAATGAGCAGTTCTTC.

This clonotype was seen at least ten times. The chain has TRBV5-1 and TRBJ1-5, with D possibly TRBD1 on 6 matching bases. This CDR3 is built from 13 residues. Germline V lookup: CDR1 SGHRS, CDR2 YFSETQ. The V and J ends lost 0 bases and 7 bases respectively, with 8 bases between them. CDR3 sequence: CASSLDRAQPQHF. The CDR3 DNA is TGCGCCAGCAGCTTGGACAGGGCCCAGCCCCAGCATTTT.

CDR3 amino acids: CASTITGGFAEAFF. The CDR3 DNA is TGTGCCAGCACCATCACAGGGGGTTTCGCTGAAGCTTTCTTT. The chain uses TRBV28 and TRBJ1-1; 8 bases fit TRBD1. The J segment lost 6 bases and the V segment lost 7 bases, leaving 10 bases of the junction unmatched. The CDR3 spans 14 residues. Germline V gene lookup returns CDR1 MDHEN and CDR2 SYDVKM.

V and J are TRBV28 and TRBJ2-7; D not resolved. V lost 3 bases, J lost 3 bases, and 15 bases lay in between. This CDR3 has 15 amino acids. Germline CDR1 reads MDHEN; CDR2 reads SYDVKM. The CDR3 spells CASSFEARFDYEQYF. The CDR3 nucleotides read TGTGCCAGCAGTTTTGAGGCCCGTTTTGACTACGAGCAGTACTTC.

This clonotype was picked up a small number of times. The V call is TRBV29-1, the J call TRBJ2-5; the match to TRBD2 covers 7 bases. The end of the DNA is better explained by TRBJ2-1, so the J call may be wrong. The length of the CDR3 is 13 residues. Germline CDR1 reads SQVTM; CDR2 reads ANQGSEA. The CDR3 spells CSVDREVHNEQFF. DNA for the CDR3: TGCAGCGTTGACCGGGAGGTGCACAATGAGCAGTTCTTC.

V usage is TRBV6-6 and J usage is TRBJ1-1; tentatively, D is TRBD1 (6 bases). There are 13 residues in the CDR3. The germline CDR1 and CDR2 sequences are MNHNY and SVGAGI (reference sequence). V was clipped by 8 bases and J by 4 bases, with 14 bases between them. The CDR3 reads CASANRDRTEAFF. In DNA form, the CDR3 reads TGTGCCAGCGCGAACAGGGATCGCACTGAAGCTTTCTTT.

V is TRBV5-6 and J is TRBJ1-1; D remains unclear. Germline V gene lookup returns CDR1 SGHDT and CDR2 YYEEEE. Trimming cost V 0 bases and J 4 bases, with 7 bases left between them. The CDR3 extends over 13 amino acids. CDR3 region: CASSLGTVTEAFF. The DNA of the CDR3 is TGTGCCAGCAGCTTGGGGACGGTCACTGAAGCTTTCTTT.

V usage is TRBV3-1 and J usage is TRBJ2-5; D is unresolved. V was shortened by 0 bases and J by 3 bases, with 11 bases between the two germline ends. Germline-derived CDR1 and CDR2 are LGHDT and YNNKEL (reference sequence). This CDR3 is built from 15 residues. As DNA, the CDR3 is TGTGCCAGCAGCCAAGATGTGAAGGGAAAAGAGACCCAGTACTTC. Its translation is CASSQDVKGKETQYF.

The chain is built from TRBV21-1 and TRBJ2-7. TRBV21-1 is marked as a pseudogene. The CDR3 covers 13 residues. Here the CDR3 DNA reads TGTGCCAGCAGCAAAAGCGCCGGCTACGAGCAGTACTTC. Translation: CASSKSAGYEQYF.

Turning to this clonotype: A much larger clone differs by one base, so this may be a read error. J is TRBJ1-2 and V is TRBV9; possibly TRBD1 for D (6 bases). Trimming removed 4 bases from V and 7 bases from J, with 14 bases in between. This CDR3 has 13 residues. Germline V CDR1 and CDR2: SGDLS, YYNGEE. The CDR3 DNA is TGTGCCAGCAGCAGAACAGGGCTCGGTGGCTACACCTTC. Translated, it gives CASSRTGLGGYTF.